The subject of this entry is one T cell receptor (beta chain). Germline values: CDR1 KGHSH, CDR2 LQKENI. The CDR3 covers 17 residues. V lost 3 bases, J lost 7 bases, and 22 bases lay in between. This entry belongs to a study of blood T cell repertoires in COVID-19. Study background: Material from acute and convalescent COVID-19 was sourced from the United States, Italy and Spain. The cDNA or gDNA used as material had been derived from T cells, B-cell-depleted T cells, or PBMCs.

Under the authors' procedure: Counts of nucleated cells, estimated from reference gene primer amplification, were obtained. Produced via immunoSEQ multiplex PCR; TCRdb's table is partial and in-frame only. That table furnishes V, J and clone size, whereas the DNA furnished D and trimming. The data show about 210,000 clones, with about 83% seen just once and roughly 2.7% held by the top ten. The sequence derives from a woman in her thirties or forties with active or convalescent COVID-19. The gene calls are TRBV18 and TRBJ2-1; possibly TRBD2 for D (6 bases). Source material: peripheral blood. The CDR3 DNA reads as TGTGCCAGCTCACCGATGTACACGGGAGATAGGGGAAATGAGCAGTTCTTC. Residues: CASSPMYTGDRGNEQFF.